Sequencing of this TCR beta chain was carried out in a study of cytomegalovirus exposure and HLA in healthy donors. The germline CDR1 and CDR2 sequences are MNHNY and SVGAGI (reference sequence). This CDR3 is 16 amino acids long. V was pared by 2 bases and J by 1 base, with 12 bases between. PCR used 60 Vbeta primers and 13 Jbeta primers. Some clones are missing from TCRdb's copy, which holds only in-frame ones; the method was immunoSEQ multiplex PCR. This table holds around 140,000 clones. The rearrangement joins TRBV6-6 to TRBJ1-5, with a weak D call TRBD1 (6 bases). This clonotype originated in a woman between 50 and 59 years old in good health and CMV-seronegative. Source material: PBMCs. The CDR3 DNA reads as TGTGCCAGCAGTTACCCGGGGGGCGAGAGCAATCAGCCCCAGCATTTT. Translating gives CASSYPGGESNQPQHF.